These 5 T cell receptor beta chains share one sample of origin, sequenced in a study of blood T cell repertoires in COVID-19. Profiling relied on immunoSEQ multiplex PCR, and the TCRdb table lists in-frame clones only, not all of them. The sample includes 390,000 or so clones, more than 70% of them seen just once. The material sequenced was peripheral blood. The receptors shown here come from a woman between 25 and 40 years old with COVID-19, enrolled during active disease.

This chain joins TRBV14 and TRBJ2-1; 8 bases align to TRBD2. The J segment lost 5 bases and the V segment lost 4 bases, leaving 7 bases of the junction unmatched. The CDR3 length is 15 residues. Germline V gene sequence: CDR1 SGHDN, CDR2 FVKESK. In DNA, the CDR3 is TGTGCCAGCAGCCCCACTTTCGGGGGGGACAATGAGCAGTTCTTC. Protein: CASSPTFGGDNEQFF.

V gene TRBV4-2 combines with J gene TRBJ1-2; 8 bases align to TRBD1. Germline CDR1 and CDR2: LGHNA and YNFKEQ. The CDR3 is 13 residues long. Trimming removed 0 bases from V and 8 bases from J; junction bases left unmatched: 2. CDR3 nucleotide sequence: TGTGCCAGCAGCCAAGAGCGACAGGGGGGCTACACCTTC. Translation: CASSQERQGGYTF.

This chain connects TRBV5-1 to TRBJ2-2; TRBD2 matches 9 bases. The CDR3 spans 16 residues. Germline V gene sequence: CDR1 SGHRS, CDR2 YFSETQ. Trimming at V came to 3 bases and at J to 1 base, leaving 4 bases not matched to a gene. CDR3 in DNA: TGCGCCAGCAGCTCTTCTAGCGGGATGAACACCGGGGAGCTGTTTTTT. Protein: CASSSSSGMNTGELFF.

The rearrangement links TRBV18 to TRBJ2-7; 9 bases map to TRBD1. With 3 bases clipped from V and 3 bases from J, the junction kept 9 bases outside the gene matches. The CDR3 contains 16 residues. Germline-derived CDR1 and CDR2 are KGHSH and LQKENI. The CDR3 region has the DNA TGTGCCAGCTCACCTACGCGTGGGACAGGGAGCTACGAGCAGTACTTC. Protein sequence: CASSPTRGTGSYEQYF.

The chain has TRBV5-1 and TRBJ2-1; D is perhaps TRBD2 (6 bases). Germline loops: CDR1 SGHRS, CDR2 YFSETQ. The CDR3 spans 17 residues. Trimming left V 0 bases short and J 1 base short, with 14 bases between. CDR3 in amino acids: CASSLEGLRGSYNEQFF. The CDR3 bases are TGCGCCAGCAGCTTGGAGGGGTTGCGGGGATCCTACAATGAGCAGTTCTTC.